The next 30 T cell receptor beta chains were all read from a single sample in a study of glioma-infiltrating T cells. TCR alpha and beta CDR3 regions were amplified from RNA using iRepertoire nested multiplex PCR. TCRdb reanalysed the multiplex PCR reads using MiXCR and keeps one entry per CDR3 protein. In the table there are about 130,000 distinct CDR3 sequences, around 23% of which are singletons. Sample: glioma tissue, nonneoplastic brain tissue, or PBMCs (not recorded which). The origin of the receptors is a human donor with low-grade glioma or glioblastoma, undergoing nonglioma brain surgery, or in good health (not recorded which).

Within the sample, this clonotype is medium-sized. The CDR3 protein is CASSPRQASNQPQHF. In DNA form, the CDR3 reads TGTGCCAGCAGTCCGAGACAGGCTAGCAATCAGCCCCAGCATTTT. The chain carries TRBV27 and TRBJ1-5, with a weak D call TRBD1 (6 bases). Trimming stripped 5 bases from V and 0 bases from J, with 11 bases between. Germline V gene data show CDR1 as MNHEY and CDR2 as SMNVEV (reference sequence). The CDR3 runs 15 residues.

This clonotype was picked up many times. The CDR3 coding sequence is TGCAGTGCCCCGCGGGCGAACACCGGGGAGCTGTTTTTT. It yields the protein CSAPRANTGELFF. The J gene is TRBJ2-2, the V gene TRBV20-1; a possible D gene is TRBD2 (5 bases). The CDR3 length is 13 residues. The V and J ends lost 6 bases and 0 bases respectively, with 8 bases between them. Germline assignment: CDR1 DFQATT and CDR2 SNEGSKA (reference sequence).

This clonotype showed up just a few times. V usage is TRBV7-9 and J usage is TRBJ2-5; D gene unclear. CDR1 and CDR2 from the germline V gene are SEHNR and FQNEAQ (reference sequence). The length of the CDR3 is 15 residues. The V and J ends lost 0 bases and 0 bases respectively, with 8 bases between them. The CDR3 protein is CASSLAGRDQETQYF. The CDR3 DNA reads TGTGCCAGCAGCTTAGCTGGACGGGACCAAGAGACCCAGTACTTC.

The table lists this clonotype with a few counts. V gene TRBV20-1 combines with J gene TRBJ2-7; D might be TRBD1 (5 bases). In germline, CDR1 is DFQATT, CDR2 SNEGSKA (reference sequence). Trimming removed 1 base from V and 6 bases from J, with 13 bases in between. The CDR3 has 13 residues. CDR3 DNA: TGCAGTGCTAGAGTGGATCTCAGGGCCGAGCAGTACGTC. As protein: CSARVDLRAEQYV.

This clonotype was detected only a few times. The chain is built from TRBV4-1 and TRBJ1-5; 7 bases agree with TRBD1. J was trimmed by 7 bases and V by 1 base; bases with no gene match: 7. CDR1 and CDR2 (germline): MGHRA, YSYEKL. This CDR3 contains 15 residues. The CDR3 coding sequence is TGCGCCAGCAGCCAAGGATGGACAGGAAGACAGCCCCAGCATTTT. This sequence encodes CASSQGWTGRQPQHF.

Ten or more counts support this clonotype. The rearrangement links TRBV20-1 to TRBJ1-4; D not certain. CDR1 and CDR2 from the germline V gene are DFQATT and SNEGSKA (reference sequence). This CDR3 has 16 amino acids. CDR3 sequence reads: CGTGKAPYATNEKLFF. In nucleotides, the CDR3 is TGCGGAACCGGAAAAGCTCCGTATGCAACTAATGAAAAACTGTTTTTT.

This clonotype was counted only a few times. This chain joins TRBV29-1 and TRBJ2-1; the D gene is possibly TRBD2 (6 bases). Germline CDR1 is SQVTM and CDR2 is ANQGSEA. There are 10 residues in the CDR3. Trimming took 5 bases from V and 13 from J, leaving 12 bases between them. The CDR3 DNA reads as TGCAGCGTTCTTGCGGGGCCACAGTTCTTC. The encoded protein is CSVLAGPQFF.

A remark on this clonotype: This may be a read error, as it is one base from a much larger clone. The chain recombines TRBV6-1 with TRBJ2-7; maybe TRBD1 (5 bases). CDR1 and CDR2 from the germline V gene are MNHNS and SASEGT. CDR3 size: 14 residues. V was pared by 8 bases and J by 10 bases, with 24 bases between. The chain's CDR3 is CASAPLDKQETQYV. In nucleotides, the CDR3 is TGTGCCAGCGCCCCTTTGGACAAACAAGAGACCCAGTACGTC.

This chain links TRBV28 with TRBJ1-2; D possibly corresponds to TRBD1 (5 bases). Germline values: CDR1 MDHEN, CDR2 SYDVKM. V lost 3 bases, J lost 3 bases, and 11 bases lay in between. The CDR3 runs to 14 residues. As DNA, the CDR3 is TGTGCCAGCAGTTTGTCCTGGGGGGACTATGGCTACACCTTC. It codes for CASSLSWGDYGYTF.

This clonotype was detected a few times. The chain has TRBV19 and TRBJ2-4; a weak D match, TRBD2 (5 bases). The germline V gene encodes CDR1 LNHDA and CDR2 SQIVND (reference sequence). CDR3 length equals 11 residues. The CDR3 reads CSGLAKNIQYF. The CDR3 DNA sequence: TGTTCCGGACTAGCCAAAAACATTCAGTACTTC.

A few counts support this clonotype. The genes are TRBV19 and TRBJ1-5, with 8 bases aligning to TRBD1. Per germline, CDR1 LNHDA and CDR2 SQIVND (reference sequence). CDR3 length: 15 residues. J was trimmed by 3 bases and V by 3 bases; bases with no gene match: 4. The CDR3 bases are TGTGCCAGTAGTATCGGGACAGGAACCAATCAGCCCCAGCATTTT. It yields the protein CASSIGTGTNQPQHF.

V is TRBV11-2 and J is TRBJ1-3; 7 nucleotides line up with TRBD1. V was pared by 7 bases and J by 3 bases, with 12 bases of the junction left unmatched. CDR1 and CDR2 from the germline V gene are SGHAT and FQNNGV. The CDR3 loop spans 16 amino acids. The CDR3 reads CASNAPHRGHGNTIYF. Here the CDR3 DNA reads TGTGCCAGCAACGCTCCTCACAGGGGACATGGAAACACCATATATTTT.

The gene calls are TRBV7-9 and TRBJ1-2; tentative D call: TRBD1 (5 bases). Germline assignment: CDR1 SEHNR and CDR2 FQNEAQ (reference sequence). The CDR3 extends over 15 amino acids. Trimming removed 5 bases at V and 7 bases at J, with 20 bases between. CDR3 sequence (DNA): TGTGCCAGCAGCCCCGCTAGATTAAAGGGGTCTGGCTACACCTTC. This sequence encodes CASSPARLKGSGYTF.

The genes are TRBV7-9 and TRBJ1-6; 8 nucleotides agree with TRBD1. After removal of 4 bases from V and 5 bases from J, the junction contained 7 bases not matched to a gene. The germline V gene has CDR1 SEHNR and CDR2 FQNEAQ (reference sequence). This CDR3 region has 16 residues. This chain's CDR3 is CASSSTDRVHNSPLHF. CDR3 DNA: TGTGCCAGCAGCTCAACGGACAGGGTCCATAATTCACCCCTCCACTTT.

The V gene is TRBV4-1, the J gene TRBJ2-3, with a tentative D call TRBD2 (6 bases). The V end lost 4 bases, the J end lost 3 bases, and 23 bases lay between the germline ends. The CDR3 loop spans 18 amino acids. CDR1 MGHRA and CDR2 YSYEKL come from the germline V gene. This CDR3 is CASSLGPPTPGTTDTQYF. CDR3 bases: TGCGCCAGCAGCCTAGGACCCCCTACCCCAGGGACTACAGATACGCAGTATTTT.

The genes are TRBV29-1 and TRBJ2-7; D is uncertain. Trimming cost V 2 bases and J 2 bases, with 13 bases left between them. CDR1 is SQVTM and CDR2 is ANQGSEA in the germline V gene. There are 14 residues in the CDR3. The CDR3 sequence: CSVEMDAAPYEQYV. The CDR3 DNA follows: TGCAGCGTTGAAATGGATGCAGCCCCCTACGAGCAGTACGTC.

This clonotype has a handful of counts. V usage is TRBV10-2 and J usage is TRBJ2-1; weak D call: TRBD2 (5 bases). This CDR3 has 12 amino acids. Germline loops: CDR1 WSHSY, CDR2 SAAADI. V was shortened by 2 bases and J by 10 bases, with 9 bases between the two germline ends. The CDR3 protein is CASSEASYEQFF. DNA for the CDR3: TGCGCCAGCAGTGAGGCTAGCTACGAGCAGTTCTTC.

The chain couples TRBV6-5 to TRBJ2-1; D unclear. Germline CDR1 is MNHEY and CDR2 is SVGAGI. Trimming shortened V by 0 bases and J by 0 bases, and 9 bases separated the two germline ends. This CDR3 comprises 16 residues. The CDR3 here is CASSYSTQSSYNEQFF. The DNA of the CDR3 is TGTGCCAGCAGTTACTCCACCCAGAGCTCCTACAATGAGCAGTTCTTC.

A note on this clonotype: A junction end diverges from the germline sequence, so it may reflect a read error. CDR3 region: CASSLRGESYNEQSF. The CDR3 region has the DNA TGCGCCAGCAGCTTGCGGGGTGAGTCCTACAATGAGCAGTCCTTC. The chain couples TRBV5-1 to TRBJ2-1, with D maybe TRBD2 (5 bases). CDR3 length: 15 amino acids. Germline V gene lookup returns CDR1 SGHRS and CDR2 YFSETQ.

The chain carries TRBV19 and TRBJ2-1; D is unclear. Trimming left V 3 bases short and J 1 base short, with 7 bases between. Germline V gene lookup returns CDR1 LNHDA and CDR2 SQIVND (reference sequence). The CDR3 extends over 14 amino acids. The CDR3 is CASSIGMSYNEQFF. CDR3 sequence (DNA): TGTGCCAGTAGTATTGGAATGTCCTACAATGAGCAGTTCTTC. The full variable domain, completed using reference TRBV19 and TRBJ2-1, is DGGITQSPKYLFRKEGQNVTLSCEQNLNHDAMYWYRQDPGQGLRLIYYSQIVNDFQKGDIAEGYSVSREKKESFPLTVTSAQKNPTAFYLCASSIGMSYNEQFFGPGTRLTVL.

In DNA form, the CDR3 reads TGTGCCAGCAGCTTTGGGACACCCGGCTATAATTCACCCCTCCACTTT. Translation: CASSFGTPGYNSPLHF. This chain links TRBV7-9 with TRBJ1-6; D possibly corresponds to TRBD1 (6 bases). This CDR3 has 16 amino acids. The germline V and J ends were trimmed by 3 bases and 3 bases, with 12 bases remaining between them. Per the germline V gene, CDR1 is SEHNR and CDR2 is FQNEAQ (reference sequence).

The V and J genes are TRBV6-2 or TRBV6-3 and TRBJ2-3; 11 bases align to TRBD2. The germline V gene has CDR1 MNHEY and CDR2 SVGEGT. The CDR3 covers 19 residues. J lost 2 bases, V lost 0 bases, and 10 bases had no gene match. This CDR3 is CASSYSLGTSGVTTDTQYF. The CDR3 coding sequence is TGTGCCAGCAGTTACTCCCTGGGGACTAGCGGAGTAACCACAGATACGCAGTATTTT.

This clonotype was found a few times. The chain carries TRBV7-2 and TRBJ2-5, with 11 bases fitting TRBD2. The germline gives CDR1 SGHTA, CDR2 FQGNSA. V dropped 1 base and J dropped 2; count of bases not matched to a gene: 3. This CDR3 has 16 amino acids. CDR3 region: CASSLGPSGGQETQYF. In nucleotides, the CDR3 is TGTGCCAGCAGCTTAGGGCCTAGCGGGGGGCAAGAGACCCAGTACTTC.

To note about this clonotype: This may arise from a read error, as a much more abundant clone is one base away. V and J are TRBV7-9 and TRBJ1-2, with TRBD1 as a possible D gene (5 bases). Germline V CDR1 and CDR2: SEHNR, FQNEAQ (reference sequence). This CDR3 comprises 13 residues. Deletions cut 2 bases from V and 2 bases from J, with 6 bases between. CDR3 nucleotide sequence: TGTGCCAGCAGCTTACCAGGGAACTATGGCTACACCTTC. Its protein product is CASSLPGNYGYTF.

Note on this clonotype: A single base separates this from a much larger clone, so it may be a read error. This sequence joins TRBV6-2 or TRBV6-3 and TRBJ2-5; D gene unclear. From germline, CDR1 is MNHEY and CDR2 SVGEGT. V lost 4 bases, J lost 6 bases, and 9 bases lay in between. This CDR3 spans 12 amino acids. The CDR3 DNA sequence: TGTGCCAGCAGTTCCCTTCTACAGACCCAGTACTTC. This encodes CASSSLLQTQYF.

This clonotype appeared a few times. The DNA of the CDR3 is TGTGCCAGCAGCCTCTTCTCCGGGGAGCAGTACGTC. Its translation is CASSLFSGEQYV. This chain connects TRBV7-2 to TRBJ2-7; no definite D call. The CDR3 sequence is 12 residues long. V gave up 5 bases and J gave up 7 bases, with 12 bases separating them. The germline CDR1 and CDR2 sequences are SGHTA and FQGNSA.

The table lists this clonotype with many counts. The gene calls are TRBV28 and TRBJ2-3, with TRBD1 matching 10 bases. CDR1 and CDR2 (germline): MDHEN, SYDVKM. The CDR3 sequence is 15 residues long. The V segment lost 8 bases and the J segment 3 bases; nucleotides outside the gene matches: 8. Written as DNA, the CDR3 is TGTGCCAGCTCAACGGGACAGGGGATGACAGATACGCAGTATTTT. It specifies CASSTGQGMTDTQYF. Using reference TRBV28 and TRBJ2-3 for the parts outside the CDR3, the full variable domain is DVKVTQSSRYLVKRTGEKVFLECVQDMDHENMFWYRQDPGLGLRLIYFSYDVKMKEKGDIPEGYSVSREKKERFSLILESASTNQTSMYLCASSTGQGMTDTQYFGPGTRLTVL.

The CDR3 loop reads CASSPGSGEQYV. Here the CDR3 DNA reads TGTGCCAGCAGTCCAGGGTCTGGCGAGCAGTACGTC. The chain joins TRBV12-3 or TRBV12-4 to TRBJ2-7, with TRBD1 as a possible D gene (5 bases). The CDR3 is 12 amino acids. Trimming left V 5 bases short and J 6 bases short, with 11 bases between.

The chain links TRBV3-1 to TRBJ2-5, with unresolved D. V was cut by 1 base and J by 1 base, with 10 bases left in between. The CDR3 has 15 amino acids. Germline V gene data show CDR1 as LGHDT and CDR2 as YNNKEL (reference sequence). The chain's CDR3 is CASSQAWDTQETQYF. The CDR3 DNA is TGTGCCAGCAGCCAAGCCTGGGATACCCAAGAGACCCAGTACTTC.

The chain couples TRBV5-8 to TRBJ1-2; TRBD1 agrees at 7 bases. J lost 0 bases, V lost 10 bases, and 9 bases had no gene match. Germline CDR1 SGHTS, CDR2 YDEGEE. The CDR3 contains 14 residues. CDR3 DNA sequence: TGTGCCGTCCGCGGACAGGTGGCTAACTATGGCTACACCTTC. Encoded protein: CAVRGQVANYGYTF.